This paragraph covers one TCR beta chain sequence. Original processing methods: Amplification with reference gene primers provided the estimates of nucleated cell counts. Sequenced by immunoSEQ multiplex PCR; TCRdb stores in-frame clones only, minus some. The V and J calls and clone size are taken from that table; D and trimming were inferred from the DNA. The sample shows 150,000 to 200,000 clones, about 87% of them seen only once. These data belong to a study of blood T cell repertoires in COVID-19. Across the study: T cells, B-cell-depleted T cells, or PBMCs provided the cDNA or gDNA that served as material.

The CDR3 covers 15 residues. CDR1 is KGHSH, CDR2 LQKENI, per germline. The V end lost 0 bases, the J end lost 7 bases, and 13 bases lay between the germline ends. This sequence originates from a man younger than 30 with active or convalescent COVID-19. This chain links TRBV18 with TRBJ2-1; TRBD1 might be the D (5 bases). The source material was peripheral blood. The CDR3 DNA follows: TGTGCCAGCTCACCACCGGGCAGGGAAGGAAATGAGCAGTTCTTC. Residues: CASSPPGREGNEQFF. Drawing the rest from reference TRBV18 and TRBJ2-1, the complete variable domain is NAGVMQNPRHLVRRRGQEARLRCSPMKGHSHVYWYRQLPEEGLKFMVYLQKENIIDESGMPKERFSAEFPKEGPSILRIQQVVRGDSAAYFCASSPPGREGNEQFFGPGTRLTVL.